The 30 T cell receptor beta chains presented below share a single source sample, sequenced in a study of T cells in Graves' hyperthyroidism and ophthalmopathy (dated by TCRdb to the late 2010s). Library preparation was by multiplex PCR. Sequenced on an Illumina HiSeq 2000. The TCR beta CDR3 regions were amplified from RNA transcripts. A first-round RT-PCR of the TCR CDR3 used the HTBI primer set with the Qiagen OneStep RT-PCR kit. TCRdb reanalyzed the raw reads on its own, using fastp at Q25 for trimming and MiXCR for clone calling, and kept in-frame beta chains. CDR3 protein sequences are deduplicated, and each keeps its most common genes and DNA. This sample holds 500,000 to 550,000 distinct CDR3 sequences; about 20% were observed only once. Around 50% of the sample rests with the top ten. Specimen: blood. All receptors come from a man aged 35-49 years with Graves' ophthalmopathy.

This clonotype has a handful of counts. The V gene is TRBV7-3, the J gene TRBJ2-2, with 8 bases identical to TRBD2. Trimming at V came to 5 bases and at J to 4 bases, leaving 12 bases not matched to a gene. Germline lookup yields CDR1 SGHTA and CDR2 FQGTGA. The CDR3 covers 17 residues. For the CDR3, the DNA is TGTGCCAGCAGCCCTGCCCCAGCGGGGGTTTCCACCGGGGAGCTGTTTTTT. Translated, it gives CASSPAPAGVSTGELFF.

This clonotype occurred a few times. This chain uses TRBV24-1 with TRBJ1-4, with D tentatively TRBD1 (6 bases). The V end was cut by 4 bases, the J end by 4 bases, with 12 bases between. The CDR3 is made up of 15 amino acids. Germline lookup yields CDR1 KGHDR and CDR2 SFDVKD. Here the CDR3 reads CATSDGGQNNEKLFF. The CDR3 DNA sequence: TGTGCCACCAGTGACGGAGGACAGAATAATGAAAAACTGTTTTTT.

In its sample, this clonotype was seen many times. The chain has TRBV2 and TRBJ2-1; a weak D match, TRBD2 (5 bases). The ends were cut back, 8 bases at V and 2 bases at J, with 10 bases in the middle. Germline CDR1 reads SNHLY; CDR2 reads FYNNEI. The CDR3 extends over 13 amino acids. CDR3 residues: CASEGGAYNEQFF. The CDR3 DNA reads TGTGCCAGCGAGGGTGGGGCCTACAATGAGCAGTTCTTC.

The gene calls are TRBV4-3 and TRBJ2-7; 7 bases line up with TRBD1. Germline V CDR1 and CDR2: LGHNA, YSLEER. The CDR3 covers 16 residues. Trimming removed 4 bases from V and 2 bases from J; junction bases left unmatched: 11. Here the CDR3 reads CASSLGLGTETYEQYF. In DNA, the CDR3 is TGCGCCAGCAGCCTAGGACTCGGGACAGAGACCTACGAGCAGTACTTC.

This clonotype came up many times. The chain has TRBV5-8 and TRBJ1-6; D gene uncertain. Per germline, CDR1 SGHTS and CDR2 YDEGEE. This CDR3 contains 11 residues. V lost 0 bases and J 15 bases, leaving 7 bases between the germline ends. The DNA for the CDR3 is TGTGCCAGCAGCTTGGCGGTCCGCCTCCACTTT. Translating it yields CASSLAVRLHF.

There are a few counts of this clonotype. The chain recombines TRBV27 with TRBJ1-1; no firm D call. CDR1 and CDR2 from the germline V gene are MNHEY and SMNVEV (reference sequence). The V end was cut by 4 bases, the J end by 3 bases, with 15 bases between. The CDR3 is 15 amino acids. For the CDR3, the DNA is TGTGCCAGCAGTTCCCCATCCTCTGGGTACACTGAAGCTTTCTTT. Protein: CASSSPSSGYTEAFF.

This clonotype was found many times. The chain joins TRBV6-1 to TRBJ2-3, with 11 bases aligning to TRBD2. CDR3 length: 13 residues. The germline gives CDR1 MNHNS, CDR2 SASEGT. The ends lost 7 bases at V and 7 bases at J; junction bases unmatched: 4. As DNA, the CDR3 is TGTGCCAGCATTAGCGGGGGGGGACATACGCAGTATTTT. Translation gives CASISGGGHTQYF.

V gene TRBV11-2 combines with J gene TRBJ1-1; D remains ambiguous. The V gene lost 5 bases and the J gene lost 11 bases, with 15 bases spanning the gap. CDR1 is SGHAT and CDR2 is FQNNGV in the germline V gene. This CDR3 comprises 12 residues. CDR3 sequence: CASSLPDRRAFF. The CDR3 nucleotides are TGTGCCAGCAGCCTTCCCGATAGGAGGGCTTTCTTT.

This sequence joins TRBV6-2 or TRBV6-3 and TRBJ2-7; possibly TRBD1 for D (6 bases). Trimming stripped 8 bases from V and 5 bases from J, with 16 bases between. Germline V gene sequence: CDR1 MNHEY, CDR2 SVGEGT. CDR3 length: 13 residues. The CDR3 DNA is TGTGCCAGCCAGGGGAACGTTTTCAACGAGCAGTACTTC. Its translation is CASQGNVFNEQYF.

The chain is built from TRBV30 and TRBJ2-7, with 10 bases identical to TRBD1. V gave up 5 bases and J gave up 2 bases; unmatched junction bases: 6. This CDR3 region has 14 residues. CDR1 and CDR2 (germline): GTSNPN, SVGIG (reference sequence). The CDR3 DNA sequence: TGTGCCTGGGCCCCGGGACAGGGGCCCTACGAGCAGTACTTC. Amino acid sequence: CAWAPGQGPYEQYF.

J is TRBJ2-1 and V is TRBV20-1; a weak D match, TRBD2 (7 bases). The CDR3 extends over 16 amino acids. CDR1 DFQATT and CDR2 SNEGSKA come from the germline V gene (reference sequence). The V and J ends lost 6 bases and 4 bases respectively, with 22 bases between them. The CDR3 region is CSAPIPSRGRYNEQFF. The CDR3 region has the DNA TGCAGTGCCCCTATCCCTTCGCGGGGGCGGTACAATGAGCAGTTCTTC.

The gene calls are TRBV18 and TRBJ1-5; TRBD1 might be the D (5 bases). Germline V gene lookup returns CDR1 KGHSH and CDR2 LQKENI. Trimming removed 4 bases at V and 6 bases at J, with 16 bases between. CDR3 length: 15 residues. CDR3 sequence (DNA): TGTGCCAGCTCACAATCCGGGGGTGCTGGTCAGCCCCAGCATTTT. This codes for CASSQSGGAGQPQHF. The variable domain in full, completed from reference TRBV18 and TRBJ1-5, reads NAGVMQNPRHLVRRRGQEARLRCSPMKGHSHVYWYRQLPEEGLKFMVYLQKENIIDESGMPKERFSAEFPKEGPSILRIQQVVRGDSAAYFCASSQSGGAGQPQHFGDGTRLSIL.

This clonotype was seen at least ten times. The V and J genes are TRBV24-1 and TRBJ2-1; D perhaps matches TRBD1 (6 bases). The germline V and J ends were trimmed by 2 bases and 5 bases, with 12 bases remaining between them. Germline V gene data show CDR1 as KGHDR and CDR2 as SFDVKD. This CDR3 is built from 15 residues. The CDR3 here is CATSDSLGQHNEQFF. CDR3 in DNA: TGTGCCACCAGTGATTCCCTCGGACAGCACAATGAGCAGTTCTTC.

The chain has TRBV28 and TRBJ1-4; TRBD1 matches at 8 bases. In germline, CDR1 is MDHEN, CDR2 SYDVKM. V gave up 1 base and J gave up 7 bases; unmatched junction bases: 8. The length of the CDR3 is 16 residues. This chain's CDR3 is CASSLSRRGRGEKLFF. In nucleotides, the CDR3 is TGTGCCAGCAGTTTATCGCGCAGGGGGCGGGGTGAAAAACTGTTTTTT.

V usage is TRBV7-9 and J usage is TRBJ1-4; TRBD1 might be the D (5 bases). CDR1 and CDR2 from the germline V gene are SEHNR and FQNEAQ (reference sequence). This CDR3 contains 14 residues. V shed 5 bases and J shed 4 bases, with 11 bases lying between them. The CDR3 nucleotides are TGTGCCAGCAGCCTACGGGACGGTAATGAAAAACTGTTTTTT. It translates to CASSLRDGNEKLFF.

At least ten counts were recorded for this clonotype. V gene TRBV7-3 combines with J gene TRBJ2-1, with TRBD1 as a possible D gene (6 bases). The germline gives CDR1 SGHTA, CDR2 FQGTGA. V lost 2 bases, J lost 7 bases, and 27 bases lay in between. This CDR3 contains 19 residues. Here the CDR3 DNA reads TGTGCCAGCAGCTTACGAGAACTCCGGGACAAGGAGGTCAGAAATGAGCAGTTCTTC. Translated, it gives CASSLRELRDKEVRNEQFF.

This clonotype was seen a handful of times. This chain joins TRBV30 and TRBJ2-3; no clear D. V was shortened by 0 bases and J by 0 bases, with 7 bases between the two germline ends. The CDR3 sequence is 14 residues long. CDR1 is GTSNPN, CDR2 SVGIG, per germline (reference sequence). The CDR3 nucleotides are TGTGCCTGGAGTGTGGTAGGGAGCACAGATACGCAGTATTTT. As protein: CAWSVVGSTDTQYF.

V gene TRBV11-2 combines with J gene TRBJ1-6; D is unclear. The CDR3 runs 15 residues. V dropped 1 base and J dropped 5 bases, with 9 bases sitting between them. Looked up from germline, CDR1 is SGHAT and CDR2 is FQNNGV. CDR3 residues: CASSLVRGNNSPLHF. The DNA of the CDR3 is TGTGCCAGCAGCTTAGTTCGGGGAAATAATTCACCCCTCCACTTT.

In regard to this clonotype: Germline is not matched at one junction end, which may reflect a read error. The chain couples TRBV28 to TRBJ2-4, with D possibly matching TRBD1 (5 bases). Germline loops: CDR1 MDHEN, CDR2 SYDVKM. CDR3 size: 15 residues. The CDR3 region is CARSLYDSSWNIQYF. The CDR3 DNA is TGTGCCAGAAGTTTATATGACAGCTCCTGGAACATTCAGTACTTC. The full variable domain, in which reference TRBV28 and TRBJ2-4 provide the parts outside the CDR3, is DVKVTQSSRYLVKRTGEKVFLECVQDMDHENMFWYRQDPGLGLRLIYFSYDVKMKEKGDIPEGYSVSREKKERFSLILESASTNQTSMYLCARSLYDSSWNIQYFGAGTRLSVL.

This clonotype was counted only a few times. The J gene is TRBJ2-5, the V gene TRBV20-1; D is unclear. The CDR3 consists of 17 residues. Germline CDR1 is DFQATT and CDR2 is SNEGSKA (reference sequence). Trimming took 0 bases from V and 7 from J, leaving 24 bases between them. CDR3 DNA: TGCAGTGCTAGAGATGTCCGGGCCCCAGAAGGTAGAGTGACCCAGTACTTC. Translated, it gives CSARDVRAPEGRVTQYF.

This clonotype came up many times. The CDR3 coding sequence is TGTGCCAGCACCACCACCGGGACAGGGAGCAATGAGCAGTTCTTC. Protein: CASTTTGTGSNEQFF. This chain links TRBV7-8 with TRBJ2-1, with 9 bases fitting TRBD1. V was clipped by 7 bases and J by 6 bases; unmatched bases: 10. Germline-derived CDR1 and CDR2 are SGHVS and FQNEAQ. CDR3 length: 15 amino acids.

This clonotype was picked up many times. The rearrangement joins TRBV3-1 to TRBJ2-1; 10 bases are a match to TRBD2. V shed 4 bases and J 2 bases; nucleotides not matched to a gene: 8. This CDR3 has 17 residues. Germline V gives CDR1 LGHDT, CDR2 YNNKEL (reference sequence). CDR3 amino acids: CASSLARSGRAYNEQFF. For the CDR3, the DNA is TGTGCCAGCAGCCTAGCCAGGAGCGGGAGGGCCTACAATGAGCAGTTCTTC.

This clonotype was recorded at least ten times. V is TRBV5-8 and J is TRBJ2-5; D is ambiguous. The CDR3 extends over 14 amino acids. Germline lookup yields CDR1 SGHTS and CDR2 YDEGEE. With 0 bases removed from V and 0 bases from J, the gap between germline ends came to 6 bases. The CDR3 loop reads CASSLAAYQETQYF. The CDR3 region has the DNA TGTGCCAGCAGCTTGGCGGCGTACCAAGAGACCCAGTACTTC.

V gene TRBV6-2 or TRBV6-3 combines with J gene TRBJ2-7; D call uncertain. CDR3 length: 13 residues. Trimming took off 5 bases at V and 0 bases at J, with 8 bases between the two ends. Per germline, CDR1 MNHEY and CDR2 SVGEGT. This CDR3 reads CASSKPYSYEQYF. In nucleotides, the CDR3 is TGTGCCAGCAGTAAACCATACTCCTACGAGCAGTACTTC.

This clonotype was seen a handful of times. V gene TRBV12-3 or TRBV12-4 combines with J gene TRBJ1-1; no firm D call. The ends were cut back, 6 bases at V and 7 bases at J, with 15 bases in the middle. The CDR3 is made up of 13 amino acids. The CDR3 sequence is CASSYNRGHEAFF. The CDR3 DNA follows: TGTGCCAGCAGCTACAACCGCGGCCATGAAGCTTTCTTT.

At least ten counts were recorded for this clonotype. The V and J genes are TRBV7-8 and TRBJ1-5, with TRBD1 as a possible D gene (5 bases). In germline, CDR1 is SGHVS, CDR2 FQNEAQ. Trimming pared 0 bases from V and 6 bases from J, leaving 12 bases between. CDR3 length equals 15 residues. CDR3 region: CASSLARQGGQPQHF. For the CDR3, the DNA is TGTGCCAGCAGCTTAGCGCGTCAGGGTGGTCAGCCCCAGCATTTT.

Many counts were recorded for this clonotype. The CDR3 protein is CASFRYNEQFF. The CDR3 DNA reads TGTGCCAGCTTCCGCTACAATGAGCAGTTCTTC. This sequence joins TRBV3-1 and TRBJ2-1; D call uncertain. V lost 8 bases and J 3 bases, leaving 5 bases between the germline ends. This CDR3 spans 11 amino acids. From germline, CDR1 is LGHDT and CDR2 YNNKEL (reference sequence).

V gene TRBV18 combines with J gene TRBJ1-3, with D uncertain. The ends were cut back, 1 base at V and 3 bases at J, with 7 bases in the middle. The CDR3 has 14 residues. Germline CDR1 and CDR2: KGHSH and LQKENI. DNA of the CDR3: TGTGCCAGCTCACCACTCCCTGGTGGAAACACCATATATTTT. As protein: CASSPLPGGNTIYF.

By share of the sample, this clonotype is medium-sized. One end of the junction fails to match germline, which may point to a read error. CDR3 amino acids: CASSLRLAGAYEQYF. The CDR3, as DNA: TGTGCCAGCAGCCTCCGCTTAGCGGGTGCCTACGAGCAGTACTTC. V is TRBV5-1 and J is TRBJ2-7, with TRBD2 identical over 7 bases. The CDR3 length is 15 residues. In germline, CDR1 is SGHRS, CDR2 YFSETQ.

V usage is TRBV29-1 and J usage is TRBJ2-7, with D possibly matching TRBD2 (6 bases). The CDR3 has 15 residues. Trimming removed 3 bases from V and 0 bases from J, with 15 bases in between. Looked up from germline, CDR1 is SQVTM and CDR2 is ANQGSEA. The CDR3 here is CSVEWGDGSSYEQYF. The DNA of the CDR3 is TGCAGCGTTGAGTGGGGGGACGGTAGCTCCTACGAGCAGTACTTC.